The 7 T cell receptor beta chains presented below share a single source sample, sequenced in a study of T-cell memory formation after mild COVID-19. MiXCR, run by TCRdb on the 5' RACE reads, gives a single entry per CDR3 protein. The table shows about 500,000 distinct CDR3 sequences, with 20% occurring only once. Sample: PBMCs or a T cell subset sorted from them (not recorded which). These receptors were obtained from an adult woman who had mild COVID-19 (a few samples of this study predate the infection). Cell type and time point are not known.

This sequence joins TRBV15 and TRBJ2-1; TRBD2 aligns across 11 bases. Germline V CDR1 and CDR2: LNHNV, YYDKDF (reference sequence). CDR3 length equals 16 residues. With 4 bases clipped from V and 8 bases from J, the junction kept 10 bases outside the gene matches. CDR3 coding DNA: TGTGCCACCAGCACCCGACTTAGCGGGAGGGGCGATGAGCAGTTCTTC. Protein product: CATSTRLSGRGDEQFF.

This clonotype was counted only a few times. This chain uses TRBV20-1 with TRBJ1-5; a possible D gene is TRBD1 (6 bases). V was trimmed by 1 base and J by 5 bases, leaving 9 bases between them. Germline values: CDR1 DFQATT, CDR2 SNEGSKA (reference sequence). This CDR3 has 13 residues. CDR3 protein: CSARGGAHQPQHF. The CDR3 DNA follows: TGCAGTGCTAGAGGGGGGGCGCATCAGCCCCAGCATTTT.

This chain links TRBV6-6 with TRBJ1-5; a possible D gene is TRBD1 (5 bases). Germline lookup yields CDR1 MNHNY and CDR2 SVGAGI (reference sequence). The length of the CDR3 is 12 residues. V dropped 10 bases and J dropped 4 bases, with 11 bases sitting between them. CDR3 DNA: TGTGCCACTCAGGGAGATAATCAGCCCCAGCATTTT. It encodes CATQGDNQPQHF.

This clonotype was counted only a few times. In DNA, the CDR3 is TGTGCCAGCAGTGAGGGCCGCAATCAGCCCCAGCATTTT. Translated: CASSEGRNQPQHF. The V call is TRBV6-1, the J call TRBJ1-5; D unclear. The CDR3 is 13 amino acids. V was shortened by 3 bases and J by 2 bases, with 5 bases between the two germline ends. Germline V gene sequence: CDR1 MNHNS, CDR2 SASEGT.

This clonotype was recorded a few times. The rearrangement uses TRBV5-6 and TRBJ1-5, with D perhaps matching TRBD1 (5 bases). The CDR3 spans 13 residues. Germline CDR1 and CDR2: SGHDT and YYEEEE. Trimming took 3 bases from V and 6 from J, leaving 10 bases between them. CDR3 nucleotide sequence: TGTGCCAGCAGCTCGGGGACGGGTCAGCCCCAGCATTTT. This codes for CASSSGTGQPQHF.

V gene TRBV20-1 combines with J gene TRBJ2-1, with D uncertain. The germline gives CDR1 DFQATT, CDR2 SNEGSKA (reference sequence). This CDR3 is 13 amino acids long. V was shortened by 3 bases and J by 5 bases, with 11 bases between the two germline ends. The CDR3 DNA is TGCAGTGCTAGCGGGTCCGGGCACAATGAGCAGTTCTTC. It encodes CSASGSGHNEQFF.

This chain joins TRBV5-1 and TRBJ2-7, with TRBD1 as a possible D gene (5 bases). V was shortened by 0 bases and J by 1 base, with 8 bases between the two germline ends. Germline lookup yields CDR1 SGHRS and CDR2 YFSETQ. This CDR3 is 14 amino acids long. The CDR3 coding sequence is TGCGCCAGCAGCTTGGACAGGCGGTCCTACGAGCAGTACTTC. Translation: CASSLDRRSYEQYF. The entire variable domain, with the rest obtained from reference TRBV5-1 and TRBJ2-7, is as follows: KAGVTQTPRYLIKTRGQQVTLSCSPISGHRSVSWYQQTPGQGLQFLFEYFSETQRNKGNFPGRFSGRQFSNSRSEMNVSTLELGDSALYLCASSLDRRSYEQYFGPGTRLTVT.